The present TCR beta chain was sequenced within a study of blood T cell repertoires in COVID-19. Overall study: Samples taken during acute and convalescent COVID-19 were collected in the United States, Italy and Spain. T cells, B-cell-depleted T cells, or PBMCs supplied cDNA or gDNA.

Source study methods: Nucleated cell counts were estimated from reference gene primer amplification. Libraries were prepared by immunoSEQ multiplex PCR; TCRdb keeps only in-frame clonotypes and omits some of them. V and J calls and clone size are given by that table; D and trimming were obtained from the DNA. In the table there are approximately 38,000 clones, about 90% of which are singletons. V lost 4 bases and J lost 0, with 11 bases in between. The CDR3 length is 15 residues. Germline CDR1 and CDR2: SGDLS and YYNGEE. The sequence was obtained from a woman aged 80 or over with acute or convalescent COVID-19. This sequence joins TRBV9 and TRBJ2-1; weak D call: TRBD2 (5 bases). The source material was peripheral blood. The CDR3 DNA sequence: TGTGCCAGCAGCCCGACGGGGAGCTCCTACAATGAGCAGTTCTTC. Translated: CASSPTGSSYNEQFF.